Below are 12 T cell receptor beta chains sequenced from a single sample in a study of blood T cell repertoires in COVID-19. Some clones are missing from TCRdb's copy, which holds only in-frame ones; the method was immunoSEQ multiplex PCR. The table lists about 70,000 clones, more than 75% of them singletons. Input material: peripheral blood. These receptors were collected from a human donor in a cohort sampled during active COVID-19.

The genes are TRBV11-2 and TRBJ2-2; TRBD1 matches 8 bases. Germline values: CDR1 SGHAT, CDR2 FQNNGV. V shed 5 bases and J 6 bases; nucleotides not matched to a gene: 5. The CDR3 contains 14 residues. The CDR3 loop is CASSVQGAAGELFF. CDR3 bases: TGTGCCAGCAGCGTCCAGGGGGCAGCCGGGGAGCTGTTTTTT. Complete variable domain (other parts from reference TRBV11-2 and TRBJ2-2): EAGVAQSPRYKIIEKRQSVAFWCNPISGHATLYWYQQILGQGPKLLIQFQNNGVVDDSQLPKDRFSAERLKGVDSTLKIQPAKLEDSAVYLCASSVQGAAGELFFGEGSRLTVL.

This clone has just one count. The J gene is TRBJ2-3, the V gene TRBV7-8; TRBD2 matches 10 bases. The germline CDR1 and CDR2 sequences are SGHVS and FQNEAQ. The CDR3 consists of 17 residues. V dropped 1 base and J dropped 3; count of bases not matched to a gene: 7. The CDR3 region is CASSLEASGSLTDTQYF. The CDR3 region has the DNA TGTGCCAGCAGCTTAGAGGCTAGCGGGAGTTTAACAGATACGCAGTATTTT.

The chain uses TRBV6-6 and TRBJ1-4, with a tentative D call TRBD1 (6 bases). CDR1 and CDR2 from the germline V gene are MNHNY and SVGAGI (reference sequence). The CDR3 is 13 residues long. V was trimmed by 6 bases and J by 3 bases, leaving 8 bases between them. The CDR3 loop reads CASRGTPNEKLFF. DNA of the CDR3: TGTGCCAGCAGAGGGACACCTAATGAAAAACTGTTTTTT.

This chain uses TRBV15 with TRBJ2-7; 11 bases are shared with TRBD2. The CDR3 is 15 amino acids. Germline V gene sequence: CDR1 LNHNV, CDR2 YYDKDF (reference sequence). V trimming: 0 bases; J trimming: 4 bases; junction bases outside the gene matches: 2. The CDR3 region has the DNA TGTGCCACCAGCAGAGATAGGACTAGCGGGTACGAGCAGTACTTC. It encodes CATSRDRTSGYEQYF.

The V gene is TRBV9, the J gene TRBJ2-1; a weak D match, TRBD1 (7 bases). V was pared by 0 bases and J by 4 bases, with 11 bases between. The CDR3 is 15 residues long. CDR1 is SGDLS, CDR2 YYNGEE, per germline. The CDR3: CASSVAGGLYNEQFF. CDR3 DNA: TGTGCCAGCAGCGTAGCAGGGGGACTTTACAATGAGCAGTTCTTC.

The rearrangement joins TRBV30 to TRBJ2-5; D may be TRBD1 (8 bases). V was cut by 8 bases and J by 5 bases, with 24 bases left in between. The CDR3 length is 15 residues. CDR1 and CDR2 from the germline V gene are GTSNPN and SVGIG (reference sequence). In DNA form, the CDR3 reads TGTGCCCTGGATACGGGACTAAACAGGGGGGAGACCCAGTACTTC. The encoded protein is CALDTGLNRGETQYF.

The chain joins TRBV19 to TRBJ1-2; TRBD1 aligns across 7 bases. The germline V gene encodes CDR1 LNHDA and CDR2 SQIVND (reference sequence). CDR3 length: 13 amino acids. The V segment lost 9 bases and the J segment 4 bases; nucleotides outside the gene matches: 8. The CDR3 loop is CASRDSLFYGYTF. For the CDR3, the DNA is TGTGCCAGCCGGGACAGCCTTTTCTATGGCTACACCTTC.

The sample holds a few counts of this clone. V is TRBV7-3 and J is TRBJ1-2; possible D gene TRBD1, 6 bases. There are 14 residues in the CDR3. The germline V gene has CDR1 SGHTA and CDR2 FQGTGA. Trimming stripped 5 bases from V and 0 bases from J, with 10 bases between. The CDR3 region is CASSPGAANYGYTF. CDR3 coding DNA: TGTGCCAGCAGCCCAGGGGCAGCTAACTATGGCTACACCTTC.

The J gene is TRBJ2-7, the V gene TRBV11-1; TRBD1 matches 8 bases. V dropped 8 bases and J dropped 2; count of bases not matched to a gene: 8. Germline V gene sequence: CDR1 SGHAT, CDR2 FQDESV (reference sequence). The CDR3 runs to 14 residues. The CDR3 sequence is CASGNRGSTYEQYV. The CDR3, as DNA: TGTGCCAGCGGCAACAGGGGGAGCACCTACGAGCAGTACGTC.

V gene TRBV6-5 combines with J gene TRBJ2-5; TRBD2 agrees at 9 bases. V shed 7 bases and J 5 bases; nucleotides not matched to a gene: 8. The germline CDR1 and CDR2 sequences are MNHEY and SVGAGI. This CDR3 region has 14 residues. CDR3 protein: CASTRSGSSETQYF. The CDR3 nucleotides are TGTGCCAGCACCCGTAGCGGGAGTTCTGAGACCCAGTACTTC.

This sequence joins TRBV20-1 and TRBJ2-7; tentatively, D is TRBD2 (5 bases). Germline V lookup: CDR1 DFQATT, CDR2 SNEGSKA (reference sequence). V gave up 1 base and J gave up 6 bases, with 7 bases separating them. The CDR3 spans 11 residues. The CDR3 reads CSARGSGEQYF. CDR3 in DNA: TGCAGTGCTAGAGGAAGCGGCGAGCAGTACTTC.

The chain is built from TRBV18 and TRBJ2-1; D gene uncertain. The CDR3 has 14 amino acids. CDR1 is KGHSH, CDR2 LQKENI, per germline. V gave up 2 bases and J gave up 2 bases, with 7 bases separating them. This CDR3 reads CASSPENTYNEQFF. In DNA, the CDR3 is TGTGCCAGCTCACCAGAGAATACCTACAATGAGCAGTTCTTC.